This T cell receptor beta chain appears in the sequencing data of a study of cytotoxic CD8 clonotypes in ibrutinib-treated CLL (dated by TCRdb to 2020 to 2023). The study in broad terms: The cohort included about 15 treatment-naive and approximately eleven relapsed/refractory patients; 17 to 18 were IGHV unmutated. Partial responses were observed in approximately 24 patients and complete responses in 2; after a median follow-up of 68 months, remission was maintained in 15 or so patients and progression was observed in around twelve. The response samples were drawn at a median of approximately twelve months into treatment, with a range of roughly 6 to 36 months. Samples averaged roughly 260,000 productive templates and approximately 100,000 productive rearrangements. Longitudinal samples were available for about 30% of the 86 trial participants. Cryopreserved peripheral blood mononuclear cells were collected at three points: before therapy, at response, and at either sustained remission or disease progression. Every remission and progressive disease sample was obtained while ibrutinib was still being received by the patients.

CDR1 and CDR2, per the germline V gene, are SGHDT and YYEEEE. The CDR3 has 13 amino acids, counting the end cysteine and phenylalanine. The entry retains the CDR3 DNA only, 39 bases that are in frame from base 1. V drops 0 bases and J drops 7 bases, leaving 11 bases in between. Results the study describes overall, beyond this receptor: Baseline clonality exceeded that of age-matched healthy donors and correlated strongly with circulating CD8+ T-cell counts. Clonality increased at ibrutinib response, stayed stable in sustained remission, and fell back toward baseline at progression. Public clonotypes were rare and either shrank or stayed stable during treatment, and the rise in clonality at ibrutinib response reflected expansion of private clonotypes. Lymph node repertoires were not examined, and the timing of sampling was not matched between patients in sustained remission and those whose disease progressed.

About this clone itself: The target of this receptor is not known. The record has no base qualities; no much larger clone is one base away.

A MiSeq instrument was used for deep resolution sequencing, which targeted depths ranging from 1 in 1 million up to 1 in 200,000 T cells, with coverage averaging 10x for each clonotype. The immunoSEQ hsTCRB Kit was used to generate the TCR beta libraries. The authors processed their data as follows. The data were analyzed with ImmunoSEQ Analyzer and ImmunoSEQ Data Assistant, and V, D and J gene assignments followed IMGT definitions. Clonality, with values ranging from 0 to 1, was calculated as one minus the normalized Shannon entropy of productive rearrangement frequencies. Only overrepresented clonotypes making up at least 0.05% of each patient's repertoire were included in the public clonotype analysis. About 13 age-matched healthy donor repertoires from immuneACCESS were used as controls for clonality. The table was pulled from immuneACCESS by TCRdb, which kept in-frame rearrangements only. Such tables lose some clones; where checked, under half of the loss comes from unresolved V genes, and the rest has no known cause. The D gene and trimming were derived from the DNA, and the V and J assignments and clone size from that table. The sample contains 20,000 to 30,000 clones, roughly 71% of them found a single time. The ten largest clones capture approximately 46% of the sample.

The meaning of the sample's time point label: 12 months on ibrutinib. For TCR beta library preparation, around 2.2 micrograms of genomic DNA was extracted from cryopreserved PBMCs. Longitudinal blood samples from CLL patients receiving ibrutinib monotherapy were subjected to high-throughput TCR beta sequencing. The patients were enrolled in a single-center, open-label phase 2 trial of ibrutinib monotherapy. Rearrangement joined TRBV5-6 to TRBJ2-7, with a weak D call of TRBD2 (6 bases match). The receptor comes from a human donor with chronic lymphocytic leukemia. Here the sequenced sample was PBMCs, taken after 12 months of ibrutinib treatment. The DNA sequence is TGTGCCAGCAGCTTGGTCGGAGGGCGGGAGCAGTACTTC. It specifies CASSLVGGREQYF.